This T cell receptor beta chain was sequenced during a study of T cells in Graves' hyperthyroidism and ophthalmopathy. As concerns this clonotype: No antigen is known for it.

Trimming stripped 5 bases from V and 4 bases from J, with 14 bases between. The CDR3 loop spans 14 amino acids. Germline-derived CDR1 and CDR2 are SEHNR and FQNEAQ (reference sequence). Findings of the study overall: A model built on 13 V-J features separated ophthalmopathy from stable hyperthyroidism. Clonotypes that were expanded in thyroid above 0.001 mostly appeared in blood too.

Exclusions: uncontrolled infection, other autoimmune disease, pregnancy, lactation. The authors obtained PBMCs from 9 to 10 ml of fresh peripheral blood. RNA transcripts were the template for amplifying TCR beta CDR3 regions. When the TCR CDR3 underwent first-round RT-PCR, the HTBI primer set was used. One entry per CDR3 protein results from TCRdb running MiXCR on the multiplex PCR reads. The data contain over 250,000 distinct CDR3 sequences, approximately 14% of them singletons. Sequencing was done on a sample of blood. The chain carries TRBV7-9 and TRBJ2-5; D call uncertain. The TCR was taken from a woman aged 40 to 50 with Graves' ophthalmopathy. The CDR3: CASSPSRVGETQYF. In nucleotides, the CDR3 is TGTGCCAGCAGCCCCAGCCGGGTGGGAGAGACCCAGTACTTC.